This entry describes one T cell receptor (beta chain). In the authors' methods: The assay estimated nucleated cells by amplifying reference gene primers. Libraries were prepared by immunoSEQ multiplex PCR; TCRdb keeps only in-frame clonotypes and omits some of them. V, J and clone size are taken as reported in that table, and D and trimming were inferred from the DNA itself. The sample lists around 250,000 clones; about four fifths were seen once. Trimming removed 2 bases from V and 11 bases from J, with 10 bases in between. The CDR3 spans 12 residues. These data are taken from a study of blood T cell repertoires in COVID-19. Overall study: Acute and convalescent COVID-19 samples came from the United States, Italy and Spain. PBMCs, B-cell-depleted T cells, or T cells provided the cDNA or gDNA that made up the material.

The genes are TRBV12-3 or TRBV12-4 and TRBJ1-5, with D maybe TRBD1 (5 bases). Sequenced sample: peripheral blood. This TCR came from a woman under 30 with acute or convalescent COVID-19. In DNA form, the CDR3 reads TGTGCCAGCAGTTTAACTCAGGGAACCCAGCATTTT. Amino acid sequence: CASSLTQGTQHF.